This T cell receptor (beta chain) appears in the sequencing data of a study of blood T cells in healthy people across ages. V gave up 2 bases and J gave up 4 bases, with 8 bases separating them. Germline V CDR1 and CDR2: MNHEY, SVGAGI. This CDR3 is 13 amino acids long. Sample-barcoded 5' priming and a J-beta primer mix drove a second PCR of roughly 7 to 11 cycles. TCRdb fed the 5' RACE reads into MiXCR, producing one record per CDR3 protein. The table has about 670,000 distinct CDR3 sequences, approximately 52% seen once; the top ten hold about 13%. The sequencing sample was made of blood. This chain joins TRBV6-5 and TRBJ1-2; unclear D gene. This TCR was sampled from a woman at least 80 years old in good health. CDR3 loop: CASSYGQFYGYTF. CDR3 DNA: TGTGCCAGCAGTTACGGGCAATTCTATGGCTACACCTTC.